The source of this TCR beta chain is a study of regulatory T cells in long-lasting Graves disease. This clonotype was picked up a small number of times. CDR1 and CDR2 (germline): LNHDA, SQIVND (reference sequence). V was shortened by 9 bases and J by 0 bases, with 21 bases between the two germline ends. The CDR3 is 17 residues long. Documented time point: newly diagnosed GD, antithyroid drugs for less than 3 months. Generation of the TCR library employed RNA extracted from PBMCs. Both iRepertoire HTBI primers and Arm-PCR of CDR3 regions were used to build the TCR beta libraries. One entry per CDR3 protein results from TCRdb running MiXCR on the multiplex PCR reads. The data hold about 470,000 distinct CDR3 sequences, with just under 15% observed a single time. Separately, the same data were catalogued under a study of T cells in Graves' hyperthyroidism and ophthalmopathy.

Source: peripheral blood mononuclear cells (PBMCs), taken at new diagnosis, from a patient treated with antithyroid drugs. The TCR comes from a woman in her twenties or thirties with Graves disease. The chain carries TRBV19 and TRBJ2-1, with D possibly matching TRBD1 (7 bases). For the CDR3, the DNA is TGTGCCAGCGCTCGCGATTGGGGGGACAGCTCCTACAATGAGCAGTTCTTC. As protein: CASARDWGDSSYNEQFF.